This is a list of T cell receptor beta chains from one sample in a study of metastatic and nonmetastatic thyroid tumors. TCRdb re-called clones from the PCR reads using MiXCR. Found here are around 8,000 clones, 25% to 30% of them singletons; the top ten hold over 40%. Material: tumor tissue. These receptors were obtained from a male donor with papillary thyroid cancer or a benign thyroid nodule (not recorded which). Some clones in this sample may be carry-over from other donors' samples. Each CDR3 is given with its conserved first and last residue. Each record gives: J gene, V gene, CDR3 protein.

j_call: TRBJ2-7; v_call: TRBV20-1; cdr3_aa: CSAGTGDVEQYF
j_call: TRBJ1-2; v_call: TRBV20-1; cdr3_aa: CSARDGTGGYTF
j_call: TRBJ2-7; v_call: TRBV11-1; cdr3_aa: CASSSLQAKGPYEQYF
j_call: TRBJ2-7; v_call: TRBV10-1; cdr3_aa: CASSEESVLAGRSYEQYF
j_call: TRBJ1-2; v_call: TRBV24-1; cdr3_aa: CATSDFNGYTF
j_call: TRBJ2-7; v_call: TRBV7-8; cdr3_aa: CASSRSTGLAGGPYEQYF
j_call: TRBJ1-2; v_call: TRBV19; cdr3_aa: CASSMRQGLLNVYGYTF
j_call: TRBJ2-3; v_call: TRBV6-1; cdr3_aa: CASSRYDTQYF
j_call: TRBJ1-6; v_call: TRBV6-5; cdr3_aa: CASSYSGLTLTRNSPLHF
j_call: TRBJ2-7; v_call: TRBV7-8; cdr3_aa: CASSLLAGSYEQYF
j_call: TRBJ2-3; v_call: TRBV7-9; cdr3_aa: CASSPLGGTQYF
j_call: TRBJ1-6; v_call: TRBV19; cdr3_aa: CASSPRGAESPLHF
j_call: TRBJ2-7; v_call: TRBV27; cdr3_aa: CASSFGTSGYEQYF
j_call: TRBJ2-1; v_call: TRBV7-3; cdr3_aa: CASSLGASEQFF
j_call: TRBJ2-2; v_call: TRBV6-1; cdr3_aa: CASRAGLNTGELFF
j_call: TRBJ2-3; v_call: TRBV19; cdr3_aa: CASSFSGSTDTQYF
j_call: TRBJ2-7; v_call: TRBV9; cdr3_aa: CASIPTKWGEQYF
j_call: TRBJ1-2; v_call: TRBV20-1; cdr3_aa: CSKPGQGESLGGYTF
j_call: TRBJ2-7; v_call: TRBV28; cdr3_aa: CASSLWAGIAVTYEQYF
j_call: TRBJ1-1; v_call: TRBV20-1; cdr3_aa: CSAMGQGSSEAFF
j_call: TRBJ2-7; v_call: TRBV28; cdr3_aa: CATGQYEQYF